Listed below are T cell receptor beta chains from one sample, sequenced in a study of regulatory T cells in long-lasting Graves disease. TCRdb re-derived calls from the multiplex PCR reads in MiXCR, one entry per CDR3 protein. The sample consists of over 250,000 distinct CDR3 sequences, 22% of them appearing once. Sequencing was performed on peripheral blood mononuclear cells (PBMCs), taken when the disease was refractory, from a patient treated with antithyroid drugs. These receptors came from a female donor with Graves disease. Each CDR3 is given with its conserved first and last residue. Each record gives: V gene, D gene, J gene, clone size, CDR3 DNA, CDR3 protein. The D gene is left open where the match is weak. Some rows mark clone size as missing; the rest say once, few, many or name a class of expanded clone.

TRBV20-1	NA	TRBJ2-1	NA	TGCAGTCCCTGGGTCGGTGAGCAGTTCTTC	CSPWVGEQFF
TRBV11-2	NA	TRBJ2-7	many	TGTGCCAGCAGCTTCGGGGCCGACCACTACGAGCAGTACTTC	CASSFGADHYEQYF
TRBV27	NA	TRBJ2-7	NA	TGTGCCAGCAGTTTAAGGCCCAGCTCCTACGAGCAGTACTTC	CASSLRPSSYEQYF
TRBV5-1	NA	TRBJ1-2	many	TGCGCCAGCAGTCGCGACCCGGGCCACGGACCTACTAACTATGGCTACACCTTC	CASSRDPGHGPTNYGYTF
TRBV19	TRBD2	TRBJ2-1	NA	TGTGCCAGTAGTGTAGCGGGGACTAGCGGGGAGCAGTTCTTC	CASSVAGTSGEQFF
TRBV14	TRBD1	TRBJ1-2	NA	TGTGCCAGCAGCCAGCAGGACAGGGCCGGCTACACCTTC	CASSQQDRAGYTF
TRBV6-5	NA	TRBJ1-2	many	TGTGCCAGCAGTTACGACGGGAACTATGGCTACACCTTC	CASSYDGNYGYTF
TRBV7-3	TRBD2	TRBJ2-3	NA	TGTGCCAGCAGCTTCTCGGGACTAGCGGGCGGAATTGTAGATACGCAGTATTTT	CASSFSGLAGGIVDTQYF
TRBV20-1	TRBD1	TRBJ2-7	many	TGCAGTGCACAAAACAGGGGCCGGCGGTCATACGAGCAGTACTTC	CSAQNRGRRSYEQYF
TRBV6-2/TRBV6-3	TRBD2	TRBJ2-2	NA	TGTGCCAGCAGTTATTCCTCTAGCGGAAGCGGGGAGCTGTTTTTT	CASSYSSSGSGELFF
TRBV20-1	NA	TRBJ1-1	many	TGCAGTGCTAGAGTAACGGGCGACACTGAAGCTTTCTTT	CSARVTGDTEAFF
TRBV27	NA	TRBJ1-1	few	TGTGCCAGCAGTTTTGGCCCCGGTCCAGGTGTGGAAGCTTTCTTT	CASSFGPGPGVEAFF
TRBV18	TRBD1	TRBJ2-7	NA	TGTGCCAGCTCCCCCCGACAGGGGAGTCAATACGAGCAGTACTTC	CASSPRQGSQYEQYF
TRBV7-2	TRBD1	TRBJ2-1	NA	TGTGCCAGCAGCCGATATCGGACAGGGGGCGGTAATGAGCAGTTCTTC	CASSRYRTGGGNEQFF
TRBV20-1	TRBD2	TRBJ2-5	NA	TGCAGTGCCCCTAAGCCGGGACTAGCGGGAGGTAGCCAAGAGACCCAGTACTTC	CSAPKPGLAGGSQETQYF
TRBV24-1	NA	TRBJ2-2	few	TGTGCCACCAGTGATTTGGGAGGCGGGGAGCTGTTTTTT	CATSDLGGGELFF
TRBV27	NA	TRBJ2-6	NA	TGTGCCAGCCCTGCCCGGGAGCCTGCCTCTGGGGCCAACGTCCTGACTTTC	CASPAREPASGANVLTF
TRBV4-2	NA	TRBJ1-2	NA	TGTGCCAGCAGCCAAGGGACATACTATGGCTACACCTTC	CASSQGTYYGYTF
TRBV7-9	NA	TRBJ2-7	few	TGTGCCAGCAGCGTCTCAGGGGAAGGCTACGAGCAGTACTTC	CASSVSGEGYEQYF
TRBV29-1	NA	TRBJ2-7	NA	TGCAGCGTTGATGGCCCCGGGGGCTACGAGCAGTACTTC	CSVDGPGGYEQYF